This T cell receptor beta chain was sequenced during a study of beta chain features in type 1 diabetes. Whole-study results and caveats: TCRB CDR3s from Type 1 diabetes patients were moderately but significantly shorter in all four CD4+ subsets. Sequencing the cDNA could make cells with high TCR expression show up more than they should.

The study reverse transcribed the entire isolated RNA, so it sequenced expressed TCRB transcripts. Profiled with immunoSEQ multiplex PCR; TCRdb holds only in-frame clones, not every one. The sample holds about 400,000 clones, over 10% seen once. A remark on this clone: What it binds is unknown.

The CDR3 runs 15 residues. The V segment lost 5 bases and the J segment 1 base; nucleotides outside the gene matches: 6. Germline V CDR1 and CDR2: MNHEY, SMNVEV (reference sequence). This chain uses TRBV27 with TRBJ2-3, with TRBD1 matching over 7 bases. The TCR originated in a woman under 30 with type 1 diabetes. Sequenced sample: naive CD4+ T cells from blood. CDR3: CASSIRQGRTDTQYF. Written as DNA, the CDR3 is TGTGCCAGCAGTATAAGACAGGGCCGCACAGATACGCAGTATTTT.